The clone carrying this T cell receptor beta chain was seen a single time. The germline CDR1 and CDR2 sequences are SGHDT and YYEEEE. The V gene end was trimmed by 2 bases and the J gene end by 6 bases; junction bases not matched to a gene: 4. CDR3 length equals 14 residues. Per the study methods: Using reference gene primer amplification, nucleated cell counts were estimated. Repertoires were generated with immunoSEQ multiplex PCR, while TCRdb's copy carries only in-frame clones and drops some. V and J calls and clone size are copied from that table; D and trimming were computed from the DNA. Here the sample spans approximately 190,000 clones, 82% being singletons. Each participant's cohort was designated according to participant-reported clinical history. This record comes from a study of blood T cell repertoires in COVID-19. As for the study in general: Samples of COVID-19 (acute and convalescent) were obtained from the United States, Italy and Spain. The cDNA or gDNA used as material had been derived from T cells, B-cell-depleted T cells, or PBMCs.

Sequencing was done on a sample of PBMCs or T cells enriched from blood (not recorded which). The chain links TRBV5-6 to TRBJ1-5; 8 bases agree with TRBD1. This clonotype was sampled from a woman aged 55-75 years with acute COVID-19. The CDR3 coding sequence is TGTGCCAGCAGCTTTGCAGGGGGCAGTCAGCCCCAGCATTTT. Its translation: CASSFAGGSQPQHF.